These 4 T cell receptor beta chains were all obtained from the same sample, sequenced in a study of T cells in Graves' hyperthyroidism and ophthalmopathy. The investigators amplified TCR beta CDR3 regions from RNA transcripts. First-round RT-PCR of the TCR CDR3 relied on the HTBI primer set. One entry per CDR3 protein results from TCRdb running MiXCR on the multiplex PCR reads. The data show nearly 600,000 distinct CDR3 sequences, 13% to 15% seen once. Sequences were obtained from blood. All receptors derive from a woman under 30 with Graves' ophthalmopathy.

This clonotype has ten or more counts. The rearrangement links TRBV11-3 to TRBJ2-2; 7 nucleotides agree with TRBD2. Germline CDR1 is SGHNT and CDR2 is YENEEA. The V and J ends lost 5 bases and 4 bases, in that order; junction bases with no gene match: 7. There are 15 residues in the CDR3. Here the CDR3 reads CASSHGTIRTGELFF. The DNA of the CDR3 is TGTGCCAGCAGCCATGGGACTATCCGCACCGGGGAGCTGTTTTTT.

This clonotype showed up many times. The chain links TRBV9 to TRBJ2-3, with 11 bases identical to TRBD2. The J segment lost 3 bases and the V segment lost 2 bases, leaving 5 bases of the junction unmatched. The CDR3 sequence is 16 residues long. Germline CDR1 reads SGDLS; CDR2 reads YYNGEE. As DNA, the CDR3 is TGTGCCAGCAGCGTCCTAGCGGGAGGCGTAACAGATACGCAGTATTTT. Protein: CASSVLAGGVTDTQYF.

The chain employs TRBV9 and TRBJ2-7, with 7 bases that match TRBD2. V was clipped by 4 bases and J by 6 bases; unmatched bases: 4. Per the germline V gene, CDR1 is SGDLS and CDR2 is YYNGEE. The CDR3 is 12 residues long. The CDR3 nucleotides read TGTGCCAGCAGCACAACGGGGGGCGAGCAGTACTTC. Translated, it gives CASSTTGGEQYF.

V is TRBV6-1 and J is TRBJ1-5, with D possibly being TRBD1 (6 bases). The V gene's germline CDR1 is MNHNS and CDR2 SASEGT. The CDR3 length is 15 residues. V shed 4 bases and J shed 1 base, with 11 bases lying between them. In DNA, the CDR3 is TGTGCCAGCAGTGGCCACAGGGAGAGCAATCAGCCCCAGCATTTT. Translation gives CASSGHRESNQPQHF.